This passage covers 5 T cell receptor beta chains from one sample sequenced in a study of cytomegalovirus exposure and HLA in healthy donors (dated by TCRdb to about 2017). Receptor amplification or capture employed the immunoSEQ multiplex PCR assay. The multiplex PCR relied on a mix of 60 forward primers for TCR Vbeta segments and 13 reverse primers for TCR Jbeta segments. Here the immuneACCESS table is served through TCRdb, limited to in-frame sequences with V and J called. Missing clones are a known gap in these copies; in checked studies unresolved V genes cover under half, and the rest lacks a known reason. The table for this sample lists about 93,000 clones; roughly 80% of them were counted only once. Approximately 2% of the sample belongs to the ten largest clones. Sample: PBMCs. The receptors were gathered from a boy aged 5-17 years in good health and CMV-seronegative.

The V and J genes are TRBV27 and TRBJ1-4; D not certain. This CDR3 has 13 residues. The germline V gene encodes CDR1 MNHEY and CDR2 SMNVEV (reference sequence). V was clipped by 5 bases and J by 14 bases, with 18 bases between them. This CDR3 is CASSRANGEDLFF. In nucleotides, the CDR3 is TGTGCCAGCAGTAGGGCAAATGGGGAGGACCTGTTTTTT.

The chain joins TRBV6-5 to TRBJ1-1, with 7 bases aligning to TRBD1. The CDR3 spans 15 residues. With 6 bases clipped from V and 1 base from J, the junction kept 8 bases outside the gene matches. CDR1 and CDR2 from the germline V gene are MNHEY and SVGAGI. CDR3 nucleotides: TGTGCCAGCAGGGGACAGCCAGCTTCGAACACTGAAGCTTTCTTT. Translation: CASRGQPASNTEAFF.

The CDR3 nucleotides read TGTGCCACCTGGGACAGGGAAGGCTATGGCTACACCTTC. Translating it yields CATWDREGYGYTF. This chain connects TRBV28 to TRBJ1-2, with 9 positions matching TRBD1. The V gene end was trimmed by 10 bases and the J gene end by 4 bases; junction bases not matched to a gene: 7. Germline-derived CDR1 and CDR2 are MDHEN and SYDVKM. The CDR3 sequence is 13 residues long.

The chain employs TRBV12-5 and TRBJ2-1; D perhaps matches TRBD2 (5 bases). The CDR3 consists of 14 residues. The V and J ends lost 4 bases and 10 bases respectively, with 17 bases between them. Germline-derived CDR1 and CDR2 are LGHNT and FRNRAP. The CDR3 sequence: CASGSPFTGNEQFF. CDR3 sequence (DNA): TGTGCTAGTGGTTCCCCCTTTACGGGGAACGAGCAGTTCTTC.

V usage is TRBV30 and J usage is TRBJ2-3, with 8 bases fitting TRBD2. The trim removed 7 bases at V and 4 bases at J, leaving 13 bases unmatched. There are 15 residues in the CDR3. Germline loops: CDR1 GTSNPN, CDR2 SVGIG (reference sequence). The CDR3 loop reads CASLPSGRVPDTQYF. The CDR3 nucleotides read TGTGCCTCGCTCCCCTCCGGGAGGGTCCCAGATACGCAGTATTTT.